The 12 T cell receptor beta chains in this list originate from one sample, sequenced in a study of technical replicates of blood from a handful of donors (dated by TCRdb to between 2016 and 2019). Library method: the immunoSEQ multiplex PCR assay. TCRdb holds this immuneACCESS table with in-frame rearrangements only. Some clones are missing; in checked studies, unresolved V genes explain under half, and the rest has no known cause. The sample table contains 70,000 to 85,000 clones; only one count was recorded for around 97% of them. The top ten constitute 0.18% of the sample. Sequences were obtained from T cells isolated from PBMCs. These receptors were taken from a human donor in good health.

The chain combines TRBV11-3 with TRBJ1-1, with D maybe TRBD1 (5 bases). The V end lost 5 bases, the J end lost 1 base, and 8 bases lay between the germline ends. Germline assignment: CDR1 SGHNT and CDR2 YENEEA. The CDR3 is made up of 13 amino acids. The CDR3 is CASSARGNTEAFF. The CDR3 DNA reads as TGTGCCAGCAGCGCAAGGGGGAACACTGAAGCTTTCTTT.

The rearrangement links TRBV11-2 to TRBJ2-7, with TRBD2 matching 13 bases. This CDR3 has 19 amino acids. Looked up from germline, CDR1 is SGHAT and CDR2 is FQNNGV. V was clipped by 0 bases and J by 0 bases; unmatched bases: 8. CDR3 loop: CASSLDAAGTSGDSYEQYF. CDR3 DNA sequence: TGTGCCAGCAGCTTAGACGCGGCGGGGACTAGCGGGGACTCCTACGAGCAGTACTTC. Drawing the rest from reference TRBV11-2 and TRBJ2-7, the complete variable domain is EAGVAQSPRYKIIEKRQSVAFWCNPISGHATLYWYQQILGQGPKLLIQFQNNGVVDDSQLPKDRFSAERLKGVDSTLKIQPAKLEDSAVYLCASSLDAAGTSGDSYEQYFGPGTRLTVT.

The chain combines TRBV9 with TRBJ1-1; weak D call: TRBD1 (5 bases). Between the trimmed V and J ends, which lost 4 bases and 7 bases, there was a span of 8 bases. The germline V gene encodes CDR1 SGDLS and CDR2 YYNGEE. The CDR3 loop spans 11 amino acids. The CDR3 spells CASSSDSEAFF. CDR3 coding DNA: TGTGCCAGCAGCAGTGACAGTGAAGCTTTCTTT.

The rearrangement links TRBV7-9 to TRBJ2-7; the D gene is possibly TRBD2 (6 bases). Trimming removed 5 bases at V and 4 bases at J, with 12 bases between. This CDR3 is built from 13 residues. Germline V gene lookup returns CDR1 SEHNR and CDR2 FQNEAQ (reference sequence). The CDR3 is CASSRGLSYEQYF. In DNA form, the CDR3 reads TGTGCCAGCAGCAGGGGACTTTCGTACGAGCAGTACTTC.

J is TRBJ2-1 and V is TRBV4-2; TRBD2 is a possible D gene (6 bases). V was trimmed by 1 base and J by 5 bases, leaving 21 bases between them. The germline CDR1 and CDR2 sequences are LGHNA and YNFKEQ. This CDR3 has 18 amino acids. The CDR3 protein is CASSQAGVVVSSDNEQFF. The CDR3, as DNA: TGTGCCAGCAGCCAAGCGGGAGTAGTCGTTTCCTCGGACAATGAGCAGTTCTTC.

CDR3 in amino acids: CASRVTGTAAETQYF. CDR3 bases: TGTGCCAGCAGAGTCACCGGGACAGCAGCGGAGACCCAGTACTTC. This sequence joins TRBV6-5 and TRBJ2-5, with 7 bases that match TRBD1. This CDR3 has 15 residues. CDR1 and CDR2 from the germline V gene are MNHEY and SVGAGI. V lost 6 bases, J lost 5 bases, and 12 bases stayed unmatched.

This chain uses TRBV5-1 with TRBJ2-5, with D unresolved. Germline loops: CDR1 SGHRS, CDR2 YFSETQ. V lost 4 bases to trimming and J lost 0 bases, with 4 bases between them. The CDR3 consists of 12 residues. CDR3 amino acids: CASSQYQETQYF. CDR3 DNA: TGCGCCAGCAGCCAGTACCAAGAGACCCAGTACTTC.

This CDR3 is CASSAGYTEAFF. DNA of the CDR3: TGTGCCAGCAGTGCAGGTTACACTGAAGCTTTCTTT. The V and J genes are TRBV2 and TRBJ1-1; D is uncertain. There are 12 residues in the CDR3. Trimming cost V 4 bases and J 3 bases, with 6 bases left between them. Per the germline V gene, CDR1 is SNHLY and CDR2 is FYNNEI. The full variable domain, with the rest looked up from reference TRBV2 and TRBJ1-1, is EPEVTQTPSHQVTQMGQEVILRCVPISNHLYFYWYRQILGQKVEFLVSFYNNEISEKSEIFDDQFSVERPDGSNFTLKIRSTKLEDSAMYFCASSAGYTEAFFGQGTRLTVV.

The rearrangement uses TRBV14 and TRBJ1-1; unclear D gene. V lost 0 bases and J 9 bases, leaving 11 bases between the germline ends. Per the germline V gene, CDR1 is SGHDN and CDR2 is FVKESK. The CDR3 is 13 residues long. The CDR3 DNA follows: TGTGCCAGCAGCCAAGATAGGCGAGGGAAAGCTTTCTTT. Residues: CASSQDRRGKAFF. Full variable domain (remainder filled in from reference TRBV14 and TRBJ1-1): EAGVTQFPSHSVIEKGQTVTLRCDPISGHDNLYWYRRVMGKEIKFLLHFVKESKQDESGMPNNRFLAERTGGTYSTLKVQPAELEDSGVYFCASSQDRRGKAFFGQGTRLTVV.

This sequence joins TRBV10-3 and TRBJ1-2; D gene ambiguous. Germline CDR1 reads ENHRY; CDR2 reads SYGVKD. With 0 bases removed from V and 3 bases from J, the gap between germline ends came to 8 bases. This CDR3 has 14 amino acids. CDR3 bases: TGTGCCATCAGTGAGTCTTTTAATGACTATGGCTACACCTTC. Translating gives CAISESFNDYGYTF.

The J gene is TRBJ1-5, the V gene TRBV19; D is possibly TRBD1 (5 bases). This CDR3 contains 13 residues. Germline CDR1 is LNHDA and CDR2 is SQIVND (reference sequence). Between the trimmed V and J ends, which lost 1 base and 6 bases, there was a span of 7 bases. The CDR3 protein is CASSIGTIQPQHF. DNA for the CDR3: TGTGCCAGTAGTATAGGGACAATTCAGCCCCAGCATTTT.

The chain couples TRBV14 to TRBJ2-7; TRBD2 matches at 11 bases. Losses at the gene ends were 4 bases for V and 5 bases for J; bases not matched to a gene: 7. The CDR3 runs 15 residues. Germline CDR1 SGHDN, CDR2 FVKESK. The CDR3 DNA reads as TGTGCCAGCAGCCTTAGCGGGAGGGCCCTCCACGAGCAGTACTTC. This encodes CASSLSGRALHEQYF.